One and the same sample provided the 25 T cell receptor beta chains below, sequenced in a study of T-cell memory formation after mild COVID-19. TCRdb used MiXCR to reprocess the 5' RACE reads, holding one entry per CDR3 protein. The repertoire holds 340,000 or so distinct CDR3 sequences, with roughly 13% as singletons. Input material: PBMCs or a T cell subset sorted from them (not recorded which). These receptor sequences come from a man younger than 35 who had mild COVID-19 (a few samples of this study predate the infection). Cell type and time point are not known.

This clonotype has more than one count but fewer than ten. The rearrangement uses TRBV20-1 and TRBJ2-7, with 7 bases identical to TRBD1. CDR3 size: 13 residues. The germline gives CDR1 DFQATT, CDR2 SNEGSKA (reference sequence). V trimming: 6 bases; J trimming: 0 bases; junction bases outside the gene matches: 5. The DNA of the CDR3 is TGCAGTGCCCGGGACAGTAACTCCTACGAGCAGTACTTC. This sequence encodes CSARDSNSYEQYF.

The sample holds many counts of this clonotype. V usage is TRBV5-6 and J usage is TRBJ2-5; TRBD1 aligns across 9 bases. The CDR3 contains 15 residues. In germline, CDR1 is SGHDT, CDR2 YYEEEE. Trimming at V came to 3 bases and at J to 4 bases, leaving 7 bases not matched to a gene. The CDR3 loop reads CASSWGTGIGETQYF. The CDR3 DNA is TGTGCCAGCAGCTGGGGGACAGGGATCGGAGAGACCCAGTACTTC.

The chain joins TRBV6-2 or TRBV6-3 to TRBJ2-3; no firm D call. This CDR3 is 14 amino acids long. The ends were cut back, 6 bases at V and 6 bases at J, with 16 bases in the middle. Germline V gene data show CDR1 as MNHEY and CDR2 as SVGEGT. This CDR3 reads CASRLGRILDTQYF. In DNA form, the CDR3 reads TGTGCCAGCAGGTTGGGCCGGATTCTCGATACGCAGTATTTT.

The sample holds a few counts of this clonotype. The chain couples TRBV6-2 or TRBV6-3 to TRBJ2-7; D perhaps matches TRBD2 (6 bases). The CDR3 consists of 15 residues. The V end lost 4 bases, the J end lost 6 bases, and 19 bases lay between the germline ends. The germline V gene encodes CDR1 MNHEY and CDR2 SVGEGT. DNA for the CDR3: TGTGCCAGCAGTTCTCCGGGACGGGGGACGGGCGAGCAGTACTTC. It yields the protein CASSSPGRGTGEQYF.

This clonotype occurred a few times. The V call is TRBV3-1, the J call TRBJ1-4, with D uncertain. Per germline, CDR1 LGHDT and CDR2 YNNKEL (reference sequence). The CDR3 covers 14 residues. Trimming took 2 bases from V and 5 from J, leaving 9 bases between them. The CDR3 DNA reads TGTGCCAGCAGCCAATCAGGCTCCAATGAAAAACTGTTTTTT. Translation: CASSQSGSNEKLFF.

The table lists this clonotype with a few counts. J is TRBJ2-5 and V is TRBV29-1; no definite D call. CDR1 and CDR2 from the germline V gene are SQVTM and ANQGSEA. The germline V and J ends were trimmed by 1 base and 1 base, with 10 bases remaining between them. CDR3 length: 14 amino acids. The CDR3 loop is CSVEVAGVQETQYF. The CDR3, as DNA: TGCAGCGTTGAAGTAGCTGGGGTCCAAGAGACCCAGTACTTC. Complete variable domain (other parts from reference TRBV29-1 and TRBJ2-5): SAVISQKPSRDICQRGTSLTIQCQVDSQVTMMFWYRQQPGQSLTLIATANQGSEATYESGFVIDKFPISRPNLTFSTLTVSNMSPEDSSIYLCSVEVAGVQETQYFGPGTRLLVL.

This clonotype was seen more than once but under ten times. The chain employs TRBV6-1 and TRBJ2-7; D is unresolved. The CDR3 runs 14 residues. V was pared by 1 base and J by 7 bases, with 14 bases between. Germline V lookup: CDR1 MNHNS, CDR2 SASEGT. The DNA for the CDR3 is TGTGCCAGCAGTGAAGGGCGAAGGTCAGGTGAGCAGTACGTC. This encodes CASSEGRRSGEQYV.

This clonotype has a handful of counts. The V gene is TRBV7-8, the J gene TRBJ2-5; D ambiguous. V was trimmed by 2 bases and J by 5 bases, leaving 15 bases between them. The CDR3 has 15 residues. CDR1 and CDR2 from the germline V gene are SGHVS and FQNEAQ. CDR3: CASSLNAGSQETQYF. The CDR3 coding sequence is TGTGCCAGCAGCTTAAACGCCGGTTCCCAGGAGACCCAGTACTTC. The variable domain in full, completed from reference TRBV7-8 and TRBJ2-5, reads GAGVSQSPRYKVAKRGQDVALRCDPISGHVSLFWYQQALGQGPEFLTYFQNEAQLDKSGLPSDRFFAERPEGSVSTLKIQRTQQEDSAVYLCASSLNAGSQETQYFGPGTRLLVL.

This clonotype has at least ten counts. The CDR3 spells CASSILTGVEQYF. DNA of the CDR3: TGTGCCAGCAGCATTCTTACAGGGGTCGAGCAGTACTTC. V is TRBV5-5 and J is TRBJ2-7, with TRBD1 matching 7 bases. Per germline, CDR1 SGHKS and CDR2 YYEKEE (reference sequence). V lost 4 bases and J lost 6; bases outside the gene matches: 7. CDR3 size: 13 residues.

The CDR3 sequence is CASRLSLHSGGETDTQYF. CDR3 bases: TGTGCCAGCAGACTCTCTCTCCATAGCGGGGGGGAGACAGATACGCAGTATTTT. The rearrangement uses TRBV6-2 or TRBV6-3 and TRBJ2-3, with 11 positions matching TRBD2. The germline gives CDR1 MNHEY, CDR2 SVGEGT. CDR3 length equals 18 residues. V shed 6 bases, J shed 3 bases, and the junction held 14 bases outside the gene matches.

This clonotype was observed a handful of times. The CDR3 spells CASVTGGTFTGELFF. Written as DNA, the CDR3 is TGTGCCAGCGTCACAGGGGGGACTTTCACCGGGGAGCTGTTTTTT. The chain is built from TRBV12-3 or TRBV12-4 and TRBJ2-2, with TRBD1 identical over 8 bases. With 8 bases clipped from V and 4 bases from J, the junction kept 9 bases outside the gene matches. This CDR3 region has 15 residues.

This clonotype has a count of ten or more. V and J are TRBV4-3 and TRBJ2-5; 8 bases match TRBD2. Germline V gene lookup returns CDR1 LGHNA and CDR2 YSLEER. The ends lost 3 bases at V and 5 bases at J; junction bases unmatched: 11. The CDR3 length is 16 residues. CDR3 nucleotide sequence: TGCGCCAGCAGCCAGAGTGTATTCACGGGAGGGGAGACCCAGTACTTC. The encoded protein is CASSQSVFTGGETQYF.

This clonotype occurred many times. The DNA of the CDR3 is TGTGCCACCGGGGTCGGGGGCTACACCTTC. The encoded protein is CATGVGGYTF. This chain joins TRBV10-3 and TRBJ1-2, with D uncertain. The CDR3 runs to 10 residues. The V end lost 10 bases, the J end lost 8 bases, and 11 bases lay between the germline ends. Germline V CDR1 and CDR2: ENHRY, SYGVKD.

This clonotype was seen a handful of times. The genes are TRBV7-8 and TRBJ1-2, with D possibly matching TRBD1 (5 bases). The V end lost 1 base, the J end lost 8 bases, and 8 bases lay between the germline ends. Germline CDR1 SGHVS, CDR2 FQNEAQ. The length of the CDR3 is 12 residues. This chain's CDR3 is CASSLGRDGYTF. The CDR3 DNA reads TGTGCCAGCAGCTTAGGTCGGGACGGCTACACCTTC.

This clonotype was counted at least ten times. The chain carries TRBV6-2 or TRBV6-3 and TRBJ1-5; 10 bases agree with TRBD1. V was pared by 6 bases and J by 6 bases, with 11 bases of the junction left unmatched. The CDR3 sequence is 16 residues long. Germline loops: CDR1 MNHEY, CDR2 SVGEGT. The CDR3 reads CASRIETGGTSQPQHF. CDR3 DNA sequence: TGTGCCAGCAGGATAGAGACAGGGGGCACGAGTCAGCCCCAGCATTTT.

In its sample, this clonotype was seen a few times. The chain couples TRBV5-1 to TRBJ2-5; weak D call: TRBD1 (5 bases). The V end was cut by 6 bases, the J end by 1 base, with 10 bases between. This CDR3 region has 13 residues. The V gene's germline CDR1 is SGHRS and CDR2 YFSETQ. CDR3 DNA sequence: TGCGCCAGCAACTTAGGGGTCCAAGAGACCCAGTACTTC. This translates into CASNLGVQETQYF.

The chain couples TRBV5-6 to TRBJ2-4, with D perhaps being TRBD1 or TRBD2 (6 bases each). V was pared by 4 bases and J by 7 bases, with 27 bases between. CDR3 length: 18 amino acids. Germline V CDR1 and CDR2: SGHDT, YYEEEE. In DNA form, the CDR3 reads TGTGCCAGCAGCCCGGCCCCCACAGGGAGGTTGAAAGGGAACATTCAGTACTTC. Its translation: CASSPAPTGRLKGNIQYF.

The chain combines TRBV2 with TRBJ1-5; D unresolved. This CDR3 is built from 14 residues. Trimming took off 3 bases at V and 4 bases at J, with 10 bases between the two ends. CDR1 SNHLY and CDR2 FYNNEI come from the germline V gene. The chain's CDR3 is CASSEATPNQPQHF. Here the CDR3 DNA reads TGTGCCAGCAGTGAGGCCACACCTAATCAGCCCCAGCATTTT.

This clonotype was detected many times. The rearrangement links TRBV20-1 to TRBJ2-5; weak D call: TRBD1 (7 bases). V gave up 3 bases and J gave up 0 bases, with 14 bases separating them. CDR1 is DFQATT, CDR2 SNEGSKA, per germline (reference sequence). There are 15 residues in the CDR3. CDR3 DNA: TGCAGTGCTAGCCAAGTCAGGGGGGACCAAGAGACCCAGTACTTC. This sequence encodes CSASQVRGDQETQYF.

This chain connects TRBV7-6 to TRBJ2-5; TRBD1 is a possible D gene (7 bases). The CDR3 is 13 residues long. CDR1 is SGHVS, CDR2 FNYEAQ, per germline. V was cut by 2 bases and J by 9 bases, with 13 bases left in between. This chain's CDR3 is CASSLYQGEAQYF. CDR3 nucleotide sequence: TGTGCCAGCAGCTTATATCAGGGGGAGGCCCAGTACTTC.

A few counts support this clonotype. The CDR3 protein is CASSQDLAGASTDTQYF. For the CDR3, the DNA is TGCGCCAGCAGCCAAGATCTGGCGGGGGCGTCCACAGATACGCAGTATTTT. V is TRBV4-3 and J is TRBJ2-3; the D gene is possibly TRBD2 (7 bases). Germline CDR1 is LGHNA and CDR2 is YSLEER. The V end was cut by 0 bases, the J end by 2 bases, with 15 bases between. CDR3 length: 17 amino acids.

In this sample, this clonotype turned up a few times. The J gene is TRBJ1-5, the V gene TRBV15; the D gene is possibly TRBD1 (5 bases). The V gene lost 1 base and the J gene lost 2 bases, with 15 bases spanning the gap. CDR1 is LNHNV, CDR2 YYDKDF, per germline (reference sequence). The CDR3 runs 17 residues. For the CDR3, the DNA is TGTGCCACCAGCAGAGTTAGGCTAGTCAGGGGCAATCAGCCCCAGCATTTT. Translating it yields CATSRVRLVRGNQPQHF.

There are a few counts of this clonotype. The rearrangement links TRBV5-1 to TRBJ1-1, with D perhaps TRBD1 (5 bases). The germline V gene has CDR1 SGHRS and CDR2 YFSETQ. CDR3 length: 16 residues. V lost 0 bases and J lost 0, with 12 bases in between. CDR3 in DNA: TGCGCCAGCAGCTTGGCTTCAGGGACGTTGAACACTGAAGCTTTCTTT. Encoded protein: CASSLASGTLNTEAFF.

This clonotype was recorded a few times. The CDR3 region is CASTISGGADTQYF. In DNA, the CDR3 is TGTGCCAGCACCATTAGCGGGGGCGCAGATACGCAGTATTTT. The chain links TRBV5-6 to TRBJ2-3; 9 bases are a match to TRBD2. V lost 6 bases to trimming and J lost 4 bases; unmatched junction nucleotides: 6. CDR1 and CDR2 (germline): SGHDT, YYEEEE. This CDR3 region has 14 residues.

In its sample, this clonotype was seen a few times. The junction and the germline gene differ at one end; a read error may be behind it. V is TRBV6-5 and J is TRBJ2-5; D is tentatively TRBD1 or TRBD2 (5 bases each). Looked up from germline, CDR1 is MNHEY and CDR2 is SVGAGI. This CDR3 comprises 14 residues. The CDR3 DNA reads TGTGTCAGCAGTTATACAGGAGGCCAAGAGACCCAGTACTTC. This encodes CVSSYTGGQETQYF.